This paragraph reports one T cell receptor beta chain. Its antigen is as yet unknown. Unique molecular identifiers were in the cDNA, with template-switch universal primer binding. TCRdb reprocessed the 5' RACE reads with MiXCR, giving one entry per CDR3 protein. Counted here are 1.5 million to 2 million distinct CDR3 sequences, 32% occurring once; the ten biggest clones make up around 0.3%. The data originate from a study of identical twins. Study observations and caveats: Excess sharing between twins was weaker in beta out-of-frame sequences. Zero-insertion analyses could be partly confounded by invariant MAIT and iNKT cells. Carriage of fewer insertions was seen in abundant cord blood beta clonotypes, whereas memory repertoires showed none.

There are 15 residues in the CDR3. Germline trimming cut 6 bases from V and 9 bases from J; bases unmatched to any gene: 13. The germline V gene encodes CDR1 MNHNS and CDR2 SASEGT. This sequence joins TRBV6-1 and TRBJ1-5; 8 bases map to TRBD1. Sequencing input: cord blood. The origin of this receptor is a newborn girl in good health. The CDR3 nucleotides are TGTGCCAGCAGGTTACAGGGGGTAGGATCTCGGCCCCAGCATTTT. Residues: CASRLQGVGSRPQHF.